The text below deals with one TCR beta chain. The antigen is unknown. This entry comes from a study of T cell responses to AZD1222 COVID-19 vaccine. For the study at large: Second-dose groups at about 4 or about 12 weeks were pooled.

Assay: immunoSEQ multiplex PCR; the TCRdb copy retains only in-frame clones and omits some. The sample holds some 88,000 clones, around 90% seen once. The V gene lost 3 bases and the J gene lost 1 base, with 6 bases spanning the gap. CDR1 is GTSNPN, CDR2 SVGIG, per germline (reference sequence). The CDR3 consists of 12 residues. Whole-study findings and limits: Along spike, vaccine-associated CD4 TCRs were found throughout, with dominance at 160-218 and 743-854.

This specimen was peripheral blood, taken on day 0 of AZD1222 vaccination. The sequence was collected from an adult in good health. The V and J genes are TRBV30 and TRBJ1-1; D is unclear. DNA of the CDR3: TGTGCCTGGAGAGGAGCGAACACTGAAGCTTTCTTT. Amino acids: CAWRGANTEAFF.